What follows are 25 T cell receptor beta chains derived from one specimen sequenced in a study of shared clonotypes between healthy human individuals. Sequenced by immunoSEQ multiplex PCR; TCRdb stores in-frame clones only, minus some. The table shows hundreds of thousands of clones, with 70% to 75% occurring only once. Sequenced: memory CD4+ T cells sorted from blood. Stated subset: CD45RA-negative fraction. Receptors originate from a man aged 30 to 45 in good health.

V usage is TRBV7-3 and J usage is TRBJ1-1; D remains ambiguous. CDR3 length: 13 amino acids. Germline V gene lookup returns CDR1 SGHTA and CDR2 FQGTGA. V lost 3 bases to trimming and J lost 1 base, with 6 bases between them. As DNA, the CDR3 is TGTGCCAGCAGCTTCGCTACGAACACTGAAGCTTTCTTT. Its translation is CASSFATNTEAFF.

The chain joins TRBV29-1 to TRBJ2-2, with TRBD2 identical over 8 bases. Trimming took 1 base from V and 1 from J; bases not matched to a gene: 5. This CDR3 is 16 amino acids long. Germline V gene lookup returns CDR1 SQVTM and CDR2 ANQGSEA. This chain's CDR3 is CSVEGGAGGNTGELFF. CDR3 sequence (DNA): TGCAGCGTTGAAGGTGGCGCGGGAGGGAACACCGGGGAGCTGTTTTTT.

The gene calls are TRBV6-1 and TRBJ1-5; D possibly corresponds to TRBD1 (6 bases). The CDR3 is 15 residues long. The V end was cut by 4 bases, the J end by 2 bases, with 12 bases between. CDR1 and CDR2 from the germline V gene are MNHNS and SASEGT. DNA for the CDR3: TGTGCCAGCAGTGTACAGGGAGTTGGCAATCAGCCCCAGCATTTT. Its protein product is CASSVQGVGNQPQHF.

The V gene is TRBV19, the J gene TRBJ2-7; TRBD2 matches at 8 bases. Germline assignment: CDR1 LNHDA and CDR2 SQIVND (reference sequence). The CDR3 totals 12 residues. The ends lost 4 bases at V and 6 bases at J; junction bases unmatched: 2. The CDR3 region has the DNA TGTGCCAGTAGTAGCGGGAGGATCGAGCAGTACTTC. Protein sequence: CASSSGRIEQYF.

V is TRBV2 and J is TRBJ1-1; D gene uncertain. CDR1 is SNHLY, CDR2 FYNNEI, per germline. The CDR3 contains 13 residues. Trimming cost V 10 bases and J 1 base, with 13 bases left between them. In DNA, the CDR3 is TGTGCCACTCATCTCAGACCGAACACTGAAGCTTTCTTT. Encoded protein: CATHLRPNTEAFF.

This clone was seen only a few times. The J gene is TRBJ1-2, the V gene TRBV5-5; TRBD1 matches 7 bases. The CDR3 covers 17 residues. Germline V gives CDR1 SGHKS, CDR2 YYEKEE (reference sequence). The ends lost 5 bases at V and 2 bases at J; junction bases unmatched: 15. The CDR3 here is CASRPQGAPTGNYGYTF. In nucleotides, the CDR3 is TGTGCCAGCAGACCACAAGGGGCCCCGACAGGGAACTATGGCTACACCTTC.

The rearrangement joins TRBV27 to TRBJ2-2, with a tentative D call TRBD1 (6 bases). Trimming pared 3 bases from V and 7 bases from J, leaving 9 bases between. This CDR3 is built from 13 residues. Germline CDR1 and CDR2: MNHEY and SMNVEV (reference sequence). CDR3 DNA: TGTGCCAGCAGTTTCTACAGGGTCGGGGAGCTGTTTTTT. Translation gives CASSFYRVGELFF.

The V and J genes are TRBV2 and TRBJ2-7; tentatively, D is TRBD1 (6 bases). This CDR3 comprises 16 residues. Trimming shortened V by 1 base and J by 2 bases, and 15 bases separated the two germline ends. Looked up from germline, CDR1 is SNHLY and CDR2 is FYNNEI. For the CDR3, the DNA is TGTGCCAGCAGTGAAGGAGGGGGATTACTTCCCTACGAGCAGTACTTC. This encodes CASSEGGGLLPYEQYF.

This sequence joins TRBV10-2 and TRBJ2-5; 12 bases align to TRBD2. The CDR3 length is 16 residues. The ends lost 3 bases at V and 3 bases at J; junction bases unmatched: 5. Germline V lookup: CDR1 WSHSY, CDR2 SAAADI. The chain's CDR3 is CASSDPTSGRKETQYF. The DNA of the CDR3 is TGCGCCAGCAGTGACCCGACTAGCGGGAGAAAAGAGACCCAGTACTTC.

The J gene is TRBJ2-1, the V gene TRBV5-1; D is perhaps TRBD1 (5 bases). This CDR3 region has 15 residues. Trimming stripped 0 bases from V and 2 bases from J, with 9 bases between. CDR1 and CDR2 (germline): SGHRS, YFSETQ. The DNA of the CDR3 is TGCGCCAGCAGCTTGGTCCAGGGCCCCTACAATGAGCAGTTCTTC. This gives the protein CASSLVQGPYNEQFF.

The chain combines TRBV5-1 with TRBJ2-1; 12 bases line up with TRBD2. This CDR3 spans 15 amino acids. The V segment lost 5 bases and the J segment 4 bases; nucleotides outside the gene matches: 4. Per the germline V gene, CDR1 is SGHRS and CDR2 is YFSETQ. The CDR3 protein is CASSRTSGTYNEQFF. The CDR3 DNA reads as TGCGCCAGCAGTCGGACTAGCGGGACATACAATGAGCAGTTCTTC.

This chain connects TRBV7-8 to TRBJ2-1; TRBD1 agrees at 9 bases. Losses at the gene ends were 5 bases for V and 4 bases for J; bases not matched to a gene: 12. The germline gives CDR1 SGHVS, CDR2 FQNEAQ. CDR3 length: 17 amino acids. This chain's CDR3 is CASSRLRDRASYNEQFF. In DNA form, the CDR3 reads TGTGCCAGCAGCCGACTTAGGGACAGGGCATCATACAATGAGCAGTTCTTC.

The rearrangement uses TRBV6-1 and TRBJ2-3, with TRBD2 matching 9 bases. There are 15 residues in the CDR3. Per germline, CDR1 MNHNS and CDR2 SASEGT. With V trimmed by 6 bases and J by 1 base, 5 bases remained unmatched. The CDR3: CASSLAGVGTDTQYF. The CDR3, as DNA: TGTGCCAGCAGCTTAGCGGGAGTGGGCACAGATACGCAGTATTTT.

The chain is built from TRBV2 and TRBJ2-1; D remains unclear. V gave up 3 bases and J gave up 11 bases, with 8 bases separating them. The CDR3 sequence is 11 residues long. Germline V gene lookup returns CDR1 SNHLY and CDR2 FYNNEI. In nucleotides, the CDR3 is TGTGCCAGCAGTGATGATGTGAAGCAGTTCTTC. Translated: CASSDDVKQFF.

The chain carries TRBV2 and TRBJ1-4, with TRBD1 matching 9 bases. Per the germline V gene, CDR1 is SNHLY and CDR2 is FYNNEI. The CDR3 length is 13 residues. Trimming at V came to 8 bases and at J to 5 bases, leaving 3 bases not matched to a gene. CDR3 coding DNA: TGTGCCAGCTGTGGGACAGGGAATGAAAAACTGTTTTTT. This sequence encodes CASCGTGNEKLFF.

This clone occurred a few times. This chain links TRBV28 with TRBJ2-7; either TRBD1 or TRBD2 may fit D (5 bases each). The CDR3 is 11 amino acids. Germline V CDR1 and CDR2: MDHEN, SYDVKM. V lost 8 bases and J lost 4, with 9 bases in between. The CDR3 DNA follows: TGTGCCAGCGGGGACGAATACGAGCAGTACTTC. Encoded protein: CASGDEYEQYF.

The chain joins TRBV4-1 to TRBJ2-7, with TRBD1 as a possible D gene (6 bases). This CDR3 is 16 amino acids long. The V and J ends lost 4 bases and 2 bases respectively, with 18 bases between them. CDR1 is MGHRA, CDR2 YSYEKL, per germline. The CDR3 spells CASSPSWGLRTYEQYF. CDR3 sequence (DNA): TGCGCCAGCAGCCCGTCCTGGGGGCTACGAACCTACGAGCAGTACTTC.

This clone was observed a handful of times. This chain joins TRBV14 and TRBJ1-1, with D tentatively TRBD1 (6 bases). The V end was cut by 0 bases, the J end by 4 bases, with 15 bases between. The CDR3 is 16 amino acids. Germline CDR1 is SGHDN and CDR2 is FVKESK. The CDR3 DNA sequence: TGTGCCAGCAGCCAAGATGGACGGGGGCCAGGCACTGAAGCTTTCTTT. This gives the protein CASSQDGRGPGTEAFF. The whole variable domain, remainder taken from reference TRBV14 and TRBJ1-1, is EAGVTQFPSHSVIEKGQTVTLRCDPISGHDNLYWYRRVMGKEIKFLLHFVKESKQDESGMPNNRFLAERTGGTYSTLKVQPAELEDSGVYFCASSQDGRGPGTEAFFGQGTRLTVV.

The chain links TRBV4-3 to TRBJ2-2; D is perhaps TRBD1 (6 bases). The CDR3 sequence is 16 residues long. V was shortened by 4 bases and J by 3 bases, with 15 bases between the two germline ends. Per germline, CDR1 LGHNA and CDR2 YSLEER. This CDR3 is CASSRDTGSYTGELFF. CDR3 nucleotides: TGCGCCAGCAGCCGGGATACAGGGTCCTACACCGGGGAGCTGTTTTTT.

The rearrangement joins TRBV7-2 to TRBJ2-5; D possibly corresponds to TRBD2 (5 bases). The V end was cut by 4 bases, the J end by 6 bases, with 18 bases between. Germline-derived CDR1 and CDR2 are SGHTA and FQGNSA. CDR3 length: 15 residues. CDR3 sequence: CASSSNRDYAKTQYF. The CDR3 nucleotides read TGTGCCAGCAGCTCGAACCGGGATTATGCGAAGACCCAGTACTTC.

This sequence joins TRBV7-7 and TRBJ2-5; 7 positions agree with TRBD2. The CDR3 is 15 residues long. The germline V gene encodes CDR1 SSHAT and CDR2 FNYEAQ (reference sequence). Germline trimming cut 2 bases from V and 2 bases from J; bases unmatched to any gene: 5. The CDR3 nucleotides are TGTGCCAGCAGCTTATTTAGCGGGCTTCAAGAGACCCAGTACTTC. Its protein is CASSLFSGLQETQYF.

This chain joins TRBV11-2 and TRBJ1-3, with unresolved D. V was shortened by 1 base and J by 1 base, with 11 bases between the two germline ends. CDR3 length equals 16 residues. Germline V CDR1 and CDR2: SGHAT, FQNNGV. The CDR3 sequence: CASSLGLGQSGNTIYF. The CDR3 nucleotides are TGTGCCAGCAGCTTAGGGCTCGGGCAATCTGGAAACACCATATATTTT.

On this clone itself: The junction departs from germline at one end; a sequencing error may be responsible. The chain combines TRBV7-7 with TRBJ2-4, with D unclear. Germline-derived CDR1 and CDR2 are SSHAT and FNYEAQ (reference sequence). There are 13 residues in the CDR3. The CDR3 reads CASSPRLGGIQYF. CDR3 DNA sequence: TGTGCTAGCAGCCCACGTCTTGGCGGCATTCAGTACTTC. Looking up the rest from reference TRBV7-7 and TRBJ2-4 gives the full variable domain: GAGVSQSPRYKVTKRGQDVTLRCDPISSHATLYWYQQALGQGPEFLTYFNYEAQPDKSGLPSDRFSAERPEGSISTLTIQRTEQRDSAMYRCASSPRLGGIQYFGAGTRLSVL.

The chain carries TRBV30 and TRBJ1-1, with a weak D call TRBD1 (6 bases). This CDR3 comprises 13 residues. Trimming pared 3 bases from V and 4 bases from J, leaving 12 bases between. Germline CDR1 and CDR2: GTSNPN and SVGIG (reference sequence). The DNA of the CDR3 is TGTGCCTGGAGGCGCAACAGGGCCACTGAAGCTTTCTTT. This sequence encodes CAWRRNRATEAFF.

This clone showed up just once. The V gene is TRBV5-5, the J gene TRBJ1-2; no reliable D call. The germline V gene has CDR1 SGHKS and CDR2 YYEKEE (reference sequence). There are 13 residues in the CDR3. The ends were cut back, 1 base at V and 3 bases at J, with 7 bases in the middle. The CDR3 region has the DNA TGTGCCAGCAGCTTGTATCAGGACTATGGCTACACCTTC. Encoded protein: CASSLYQDYGYTF.